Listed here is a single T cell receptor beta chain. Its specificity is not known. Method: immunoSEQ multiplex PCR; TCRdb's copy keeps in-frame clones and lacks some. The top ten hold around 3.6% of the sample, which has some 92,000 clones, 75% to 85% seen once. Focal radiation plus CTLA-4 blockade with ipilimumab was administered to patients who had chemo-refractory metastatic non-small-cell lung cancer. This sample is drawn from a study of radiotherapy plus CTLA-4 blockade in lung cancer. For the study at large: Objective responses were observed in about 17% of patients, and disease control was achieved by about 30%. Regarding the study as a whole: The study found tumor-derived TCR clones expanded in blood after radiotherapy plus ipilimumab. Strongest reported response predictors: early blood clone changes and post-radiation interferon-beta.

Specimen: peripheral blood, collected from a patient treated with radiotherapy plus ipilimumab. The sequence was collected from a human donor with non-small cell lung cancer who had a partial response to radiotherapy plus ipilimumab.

The CDR3 here is CASSSRDTTTDTQYF. The CDR3 DNA sequence: TGTGCCAGTAGTTCCAGGGACACGACCACAGATACGCAGTATTTT. This chain uses TRBV19 with TRBJ2-3, with D possibly matching TRBD1 (6 bases). CDR1 LNHDA and CDR2 SQIVND come from the germline V gene (reference sequence). V shed 5 bases and J shed 2 bases, with 14 bases lying between them. This CDR3 contains 15 residues.